This TCR beta chain is drawn from a study of CD8 T cells in ankylosing spondylitis. General study findings and limits: A CD8+ phenotype characterized the disease-linked clones, which were relatively rare in peripheral blood. Researchers reportedly found disease-linked clones significantly enriched in matched ankylosing spondylitis synovial fluid. Some of these motif variants have turned up before, in reports on reactive arthritis synovial fluid and blood.

TCRdb reanalysed the 5' RACE reads using MiXCR and keeps one entry per CDR3 protein. The data hold about 250,000 distinct CDR3 sequences, with 20% to 30% observed a single time. Trimming cost V 3 bases and J 4 bases, with 6 bases left between them. Germline loops: CDR1 MGHDK, CDR2 SYGVNS. The CDR3 runs to 13 residues. Notes on this clonotype: What it recognizes is unknown.

The source is a male donor with ankylosing spondylitis or in good health (not recorded which). Input material: blood, either unsorted or a sorted T cell fraction (not recorded which). The chain combines TRBV25-1 with TRBJ2-2, with D possibly being TRBD1 or TRBD2 (5 bases each). CDR3 loop: CASSDGATGELFF. In DNA form, the CDR3 reads TGTGCCAGCAGTGACGGGGCCACCGGGGAGCTGTTTTTT.